This TCR beta chain originates from a study of T cells expressing NK-cell markers. On the study more broadly: One of eight sequenced donors was HCMV-seronegative; the other seven were seropositive.

The TCR beta cDNA came from 5'RACE template switching with UMIs. TCRdb reprocessed the 5' RACE reads, keeping one entry per CDR3 protein, no DNA. The sample has about 380,000 distinct CDR3 sequences; the top ten hold over 4%. The CDR3 consists of 15 residues. Germline V gene sequence: CDR1 SGHRS, CDR2 YFSETQ. About this clonotype: Its antigen remains unknown.

Overall study findings and caveats: A few of the donors also had these clonotypes leading their CD3+CD56-NKG2C+ fraction. The contribution of dominant NKG2C+ clonotypes to CD8+ T cells in five to seven donors was roughly 1.0-7.5%.

The sequenced sample was blood T cells: a sorted CD56 or NKG2C T cell subset, CD4+ or CD8+ T cells, or bulk PBMC T cells (not recorded which). The receptor was derived from a man aged 18 to 69 in good health. The gene calls are TRBV5-1 and TRBJ2-2; TCRdb outputs TRBD1, but without DNA this stays unchecked. CDR3 loop: CASSGRQGAPGELFF.